The 8 T cell receptor beta chains below were found in one sample sequenced in a study of cytomegalovirus exposure and HLA in healthy donors. PCR amplification relied on 60 Vbeta primers (plus 13 Jbeta primers). Generated by immunoSEQ multiplex PCR, the TCRdb table keeps only in-frame clones and is missing some. Of under 150,000 clones in the sample, roughly two thirds were seen once. The sequenced sample was PBMCs. Receptor source: a man aged 25-45 years in good health and CMV-seropositive.

The chain combines TRBV7-2 with TRBJ2-5; D ambiguous. The CDR3 contains 13 residues. The V and J ends lost 2 bases and 2 bases respectively, with 6 bases between them. Germline V gene data show CDR1 as SGHTA and CDR2 as FQGNSA. CDR3 residues: CASSLSEQETQYF. Here the CDR3 DNA reads TGTGCCAGCAGCTTATCTGAGCAAGAGACCCAGTACTTC.

The chain carries TRBV2 and TRBJ1-5, with D maybe TRBD1 (5 bases). V was trimmed by 2 bases and J by 7 bases, leaving 9 bases between them. CDR1 and CDR2 from the germline V gene are SNHLY and FYNNEI. The CDR3 is 13 amino acids. The CDR3 spells CASSEWGGQPQHF. CDR3 coding DNA: TGTGCCAGCAGTGAATGGGGCGGACAGCCCCAGCATTTT.

This clone was seen a few times. V gene TRBV18 combines with J gene TRBJ1-2, with a weak D call TRBD1 (5 bases). Deletions cut 3 bases from V and 6 bases from J, with 11 bases between. Germline V lookup: CDR1 KGHSH, CDR2 LQKENI. CDR3 size: 13 residues. Here the CDR3 DNA reads TGTGCCAGCTCACCCGCAGGGAGGGATGGCTACACCTTC. Its translation is CASSPAGRDGYTF.

The chain joins TRBV15 to TRBJ2-1; D remains ambiguous. Germline V CDR1 and CDR2: LNHNV, YYDKDF (reference sequence). V was trimmed by 5 bases and J by 6 bases, leaving 11 bases between them. The length of the CDR3 is 13 residues. CDR3 bases: TGTGCCACCAGCCCCCACGGGTTCAATGAGCAGTTCTTC. Its translation: CATSPHGFNEQFF.

With regard to this clone: An end of the junction does not agree with germline; a read error may underlie this. The chain employs TRBV7-7 and TRBJ2-5; D ambiguous. The germline CDR1 and CDR2 sequences are SSHAT and FNYEAQ (reference sequence). CDR3 length: 11 residues. CDR3 protein: CASSSRETQYF. CDR3 sequence (DNA): TGTGCTAGCAGCTCCCGGGAGACCCAGTACTTC.

The gene calls are TRBV19 and TRBJ2-1; 7 bases are a match to TRBD2. This CDR3 contains 13 residues. Germline assignment: CDR1 LNHDA and CDR2 SQIVND (reference sequence). V lost 9 bases and J lost 0; bases outside the gene matches: 2. The CDR3: CASTSASYNEQFF. DNA of the CDR3: TGTGCCAGCACTAGCGCCTCCTACAATGAGCAGTTCTTC.

This clone was counted a few times. The chain links TRBV2 to TRBJ1-1; perhaps TRBD1 as D (5 bases). This CDR3 has 12 residues. Germline CDR1 is SNHLY and CDR2 is FYNNEI. V lost 9 bases to trimming and J lost 8 bases, with 16 bases between them. The CDR3 DNA is TGTGCCAGTAACCGCAGGGCGTCCGAAGCTTTCTTT. It yields the protein CASNRRASEAFF.

The chain is built from TRBV7-2 and TRBJ1-1; D unresolved. The CDR3 consists of 14 residues. With 1 base removed from V and 2 bases from J, the gap between germline ends came to 8 bases. CDR1 and CDR2 from the germline V gene are SGHTA and FQGNSA. CDR3 sequence: CASSLVAANTEAFF. In nucleotides, the CDR3 is TGTGCCAGCAGCTTAGTGGCGGCTAACACTGAAGCTTTCTTT.